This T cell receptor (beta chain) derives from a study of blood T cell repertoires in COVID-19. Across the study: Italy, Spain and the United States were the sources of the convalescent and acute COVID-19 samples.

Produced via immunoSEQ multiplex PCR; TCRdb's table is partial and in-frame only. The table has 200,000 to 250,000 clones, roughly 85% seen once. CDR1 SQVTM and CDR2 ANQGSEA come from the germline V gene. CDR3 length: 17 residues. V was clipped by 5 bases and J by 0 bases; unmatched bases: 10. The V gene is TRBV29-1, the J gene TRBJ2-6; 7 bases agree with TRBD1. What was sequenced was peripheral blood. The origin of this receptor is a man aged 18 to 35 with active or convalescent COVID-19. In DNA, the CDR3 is TGCAGCGTTTACATTATGGGACAGAGCTCTGGGGCCAACGTCCTGACTTTC. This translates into CSVYIMGQSSGANVLTF.